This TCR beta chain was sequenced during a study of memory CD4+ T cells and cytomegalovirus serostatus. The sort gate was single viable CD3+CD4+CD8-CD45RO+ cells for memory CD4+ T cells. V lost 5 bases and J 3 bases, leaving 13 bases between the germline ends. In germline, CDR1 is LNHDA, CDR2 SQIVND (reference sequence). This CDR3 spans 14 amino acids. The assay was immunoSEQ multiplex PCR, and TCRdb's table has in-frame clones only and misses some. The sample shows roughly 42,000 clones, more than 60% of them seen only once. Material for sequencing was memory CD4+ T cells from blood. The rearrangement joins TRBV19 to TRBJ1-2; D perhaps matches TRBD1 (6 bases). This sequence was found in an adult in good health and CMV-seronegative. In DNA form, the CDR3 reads TGTGCCAGTAGTGCCAGGGGAGAGGACTATGGCTACACCTTC. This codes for CASSARGEDYGYTF.